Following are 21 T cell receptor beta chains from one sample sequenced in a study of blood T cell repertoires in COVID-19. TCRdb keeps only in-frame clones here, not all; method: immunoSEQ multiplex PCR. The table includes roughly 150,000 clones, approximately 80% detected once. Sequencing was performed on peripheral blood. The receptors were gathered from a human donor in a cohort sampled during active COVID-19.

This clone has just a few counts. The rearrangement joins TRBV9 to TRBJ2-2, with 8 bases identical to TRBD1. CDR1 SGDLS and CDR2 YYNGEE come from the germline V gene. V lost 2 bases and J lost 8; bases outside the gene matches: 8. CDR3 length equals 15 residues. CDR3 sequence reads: CASSVALQGAGELFF. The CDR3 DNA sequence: TGTGCCAGCAGCGTTGCCTTGCAGGGGGCGGGGGAGCTGTTTTTT.

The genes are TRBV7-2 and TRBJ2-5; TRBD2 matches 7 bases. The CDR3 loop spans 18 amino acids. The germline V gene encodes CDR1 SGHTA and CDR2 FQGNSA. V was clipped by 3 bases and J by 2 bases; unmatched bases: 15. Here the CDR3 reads CASSLLYGGLAVQETQYF. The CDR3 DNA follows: TGTGCCAGCAGCTTGCTATACGGAGGGCTAGCGGTTCAAGAGACCCAGTACTTC. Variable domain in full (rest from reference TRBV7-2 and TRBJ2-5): GAGVSQSPSNKVTEKGKDVELRCDPISGHTALYWYRQSLGQGLEFLIYFQGNSAPDKSGLPSDRFSAERTGGSVSTLTIQRTQQEDSAVYLCASSLLYGGLAVQETQYFGPGTRLLVL.

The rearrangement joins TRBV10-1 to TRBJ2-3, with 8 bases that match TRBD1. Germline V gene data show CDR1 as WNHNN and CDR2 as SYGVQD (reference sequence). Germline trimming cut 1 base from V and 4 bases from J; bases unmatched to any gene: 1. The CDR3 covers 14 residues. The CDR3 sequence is CASSEYRGADTQYF. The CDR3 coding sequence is TGCGCCAGCAGTGAGTACAGGGGGGCAGATACGCAGTATTTT.

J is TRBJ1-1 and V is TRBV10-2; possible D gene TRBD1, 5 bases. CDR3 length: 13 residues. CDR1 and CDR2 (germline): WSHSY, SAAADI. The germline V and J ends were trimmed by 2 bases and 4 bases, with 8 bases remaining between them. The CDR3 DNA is TGCGCCAGCAGTGAGGGGGGGATCACTGAAGCTTTCTTT. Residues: CASSEGGITEAFF.

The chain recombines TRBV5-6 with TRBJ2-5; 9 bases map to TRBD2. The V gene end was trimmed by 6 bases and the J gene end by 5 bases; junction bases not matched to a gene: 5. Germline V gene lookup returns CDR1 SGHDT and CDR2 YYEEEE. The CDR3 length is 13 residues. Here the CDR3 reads CASTPAGGETQYF. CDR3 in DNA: TGTGCCAGCACCCCTGCGGGGGGGGAGACCCAGTACTTC.

In DNA, the CDR3 is TGTGCCATCAAATTGGAGGGCTCCTACGAGCAGTACTTC. Amino acids: CAIKLEGSYEQYF. The J gene is TRBJ2-7, the V gene TRBV10-3; a weak D match, TRBD2 (6 bases). The CDR3 totals 13 residues. CDR1 is ENHRY, CDR2 SYGVKD, per germline. The V end was cut by 7 bases, the J end by 0 bases, with 10 bases between.

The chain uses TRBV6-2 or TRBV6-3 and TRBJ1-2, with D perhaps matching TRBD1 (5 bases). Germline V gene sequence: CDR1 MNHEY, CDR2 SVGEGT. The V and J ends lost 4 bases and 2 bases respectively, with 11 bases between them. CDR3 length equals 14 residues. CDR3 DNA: TGTGCCAGCAGTTTGGAACAGGCCAACTATGGCTACACCTTC. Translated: CASSLEQANYGYTF.

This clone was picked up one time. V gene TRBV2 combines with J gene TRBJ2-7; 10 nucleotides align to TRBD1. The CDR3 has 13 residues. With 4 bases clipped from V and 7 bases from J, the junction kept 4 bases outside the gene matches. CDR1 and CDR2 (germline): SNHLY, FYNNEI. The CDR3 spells CASSGTGGGEQYF. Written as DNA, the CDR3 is TGTGCCAGCAGTGGGACAGGGGGTGGGGAGCAGTACTTC.

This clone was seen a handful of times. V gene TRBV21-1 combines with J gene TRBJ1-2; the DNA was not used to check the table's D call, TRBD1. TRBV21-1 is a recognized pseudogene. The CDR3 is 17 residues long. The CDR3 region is CASSPRQGTTINYGYTF. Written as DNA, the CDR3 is TGTGCCAGCAGCCCCCGACAGGGGACAACCATTAACTATGGCTACACCTTC.

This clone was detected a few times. As DNA, the CDR3 is TGTGCCTGGAGTAAACCGTTAACAGGGGGCGTTTCACCCCTCCACTTT. Its translation: CAWSKPLTGGVSPLHF. V usage is TRBV30 and J usage is TRBJ1-6, with 9 positions matching TRBD1. Germline V gene sequence: CDR1 GTSNPN, CDR2 SVGIG (reference sequence). The CDR3 is 16 amino acids. V shed 2 bases and J 9 bases; nucleotides not matched to a gene: 11. Full variable domain (remainder filled in from reference TRBV30 and TRBJ1-6): SQTIHQWPATLVQPVGSPLSLECTVEGTSNPNLYWYRQAAGRGLQLLFYSVGIGQISSEVPQNLSASRPQDRQFILSSKKLLLSDSGFYLCAWSKPLTGGVSPLHFGNGTRLTVT.

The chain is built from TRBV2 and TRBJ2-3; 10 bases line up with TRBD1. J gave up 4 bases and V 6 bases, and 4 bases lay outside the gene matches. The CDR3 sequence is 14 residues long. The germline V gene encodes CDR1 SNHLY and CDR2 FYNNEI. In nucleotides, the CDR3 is TGTGCCAGCAGGGCCGGGACAGGGGCAGATACGCAGTATTTT. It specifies CASRAGTGADTQYF.

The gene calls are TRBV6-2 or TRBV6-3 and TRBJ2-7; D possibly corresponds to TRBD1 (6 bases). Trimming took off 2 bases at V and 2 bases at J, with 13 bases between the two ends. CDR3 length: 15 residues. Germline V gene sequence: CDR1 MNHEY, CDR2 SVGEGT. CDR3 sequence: CASSYVLRQAYEQYF. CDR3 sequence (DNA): TGTGCCAGCAGTTACGTGTTGCGACAGGCCTACGAGCAGTACTTC.

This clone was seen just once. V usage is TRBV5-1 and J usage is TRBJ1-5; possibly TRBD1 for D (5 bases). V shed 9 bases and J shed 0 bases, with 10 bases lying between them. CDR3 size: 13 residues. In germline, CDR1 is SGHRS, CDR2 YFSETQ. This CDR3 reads CANLGDSNQPQHF. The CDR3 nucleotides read TGCGCCAACCTAGGGGATAGCAATCAGCCCCAGCATTTT.

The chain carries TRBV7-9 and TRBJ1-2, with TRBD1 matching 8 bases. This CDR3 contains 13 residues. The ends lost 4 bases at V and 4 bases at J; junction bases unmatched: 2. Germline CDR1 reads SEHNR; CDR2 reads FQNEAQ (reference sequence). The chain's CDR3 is CASSSDRVYGYTF. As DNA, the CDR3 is TGTGCCAGCAGCTCGGACAGGGTCTATGGCTACACCTTC.

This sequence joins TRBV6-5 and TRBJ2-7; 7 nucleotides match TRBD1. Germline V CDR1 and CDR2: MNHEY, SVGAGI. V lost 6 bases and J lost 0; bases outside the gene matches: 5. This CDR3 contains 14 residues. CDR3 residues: CASRLDRVSYEQYF. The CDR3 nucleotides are TGTGCCAGCAGACTAGACAGGGTCTCCTACGAGCAGTACTTC.

Here the CDR3 reads CSASRDTDTQYF. DNA of the CDR3: TGCAGTGCTAGTCGGGACACAGATACGCAGTATTTT. The chain couples TRBV20-1 to TRBJ2-3; TRBD2 is a possible D gene (5 bases). The CDR3 runs to 12 residues. Trimming stripped 3 bases from V and 2 bases from J, with 6 bases between. Germline CDR1 is DFQATT and CDR2 is SNEGSKA (reference sequence).

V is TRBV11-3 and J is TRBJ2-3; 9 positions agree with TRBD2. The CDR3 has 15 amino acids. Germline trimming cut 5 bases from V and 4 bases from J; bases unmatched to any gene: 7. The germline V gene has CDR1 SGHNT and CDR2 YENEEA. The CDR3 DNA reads TGTGCCAGCAGCCTCGGCTTAGCGGGGGCAGATACGCAGTATTTT. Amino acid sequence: CASSLGLAGADTQYF.

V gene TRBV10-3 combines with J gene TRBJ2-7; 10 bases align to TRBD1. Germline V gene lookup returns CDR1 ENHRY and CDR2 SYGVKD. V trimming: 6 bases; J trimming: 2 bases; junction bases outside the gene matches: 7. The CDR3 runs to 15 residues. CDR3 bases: TGTGCCATCAGAAACCGGGACAGGGGAACCTACGAGCAGTACTTC. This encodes CAIRNRDRGTYEQYF.

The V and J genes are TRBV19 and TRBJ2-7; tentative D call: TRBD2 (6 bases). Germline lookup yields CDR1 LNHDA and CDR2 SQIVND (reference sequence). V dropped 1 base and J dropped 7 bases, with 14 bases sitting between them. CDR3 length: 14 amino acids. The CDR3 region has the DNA TGTGCCAGTAGTATAGTCCACGCTGGAGGGGAGCAGTACTTC. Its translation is CASSIVHAGGEQYF. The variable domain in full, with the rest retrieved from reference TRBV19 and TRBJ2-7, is DGGITQSPKYLFRKEGQNVTLSCEQNLNHDAMYWYRQDPGQGLRLIYYSQIVNDFQKGDIAEGYSVSREKKESFPLTVTSAQKNPTAFYLCASSIVHAGGEQYFGPGTRLTVT.

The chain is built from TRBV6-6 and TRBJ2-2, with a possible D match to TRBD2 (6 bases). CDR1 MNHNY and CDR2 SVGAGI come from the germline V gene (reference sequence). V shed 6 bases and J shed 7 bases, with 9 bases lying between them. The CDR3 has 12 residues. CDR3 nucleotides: TGTGCCAGCAGGAGGGAGGTCGGGGAGCTGTTTTTT. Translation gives CASRREVGELFF.

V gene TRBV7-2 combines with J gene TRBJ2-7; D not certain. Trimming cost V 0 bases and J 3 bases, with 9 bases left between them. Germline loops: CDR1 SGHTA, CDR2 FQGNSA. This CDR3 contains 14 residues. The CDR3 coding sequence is TGTGCCAGCAGCTTAGCCCTTTCCTTCTACGAGCAGTACTTC. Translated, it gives CASSLALSFYEQYF.